This T cell receptor beta chain was profiled in a study of shared clonotypes between healthy human individuals. Study at large: The donor group consisted of a couple of women and a few men, aged 18 to 49. Study results and caveats: Investigators expected sequencing depth to affect clonotype sharing among donors. Sample collection involved blood only; tissue repertoires are likely different.

With respect to this clone: Its antigen is unknown.

Original processing notes: ImmunoSEQ gave junction-only sequences without quality scores, so filtering differed. The method was immunoSEQ multiplex PCR; TCRdb's version includes in-frame clones alone and lacks a portion of them. That table gives V, J and clone size, and the DNA gave D and trimming. The data contain 2 million to 2.5 million clones, approximately 94% of them singletons. CDR1 SGHAT and CDR2 FQNNGV come from the germline V gene. The CDR3 has 15 residues. V gave up 4 bases and J gave up 5 bases; unmatched junction bases: 9. V is TRBV11-2 and J is TRBJ2-5, with 8 bases matching TRBD2. Sequencing was carried out using naive CD4+ T cells sorted from blood. Subset specified: CD45RA+ positively selected. This clonotype was obtained from a man aged 18-30 years in good health. The CDR3 loop is CASSYPEAGVETQYF. The CDR3 DNA reads TGTGCCAGCAGCTATCCAGAAGCGGGAGTTGAGACCCAGTACTTC.